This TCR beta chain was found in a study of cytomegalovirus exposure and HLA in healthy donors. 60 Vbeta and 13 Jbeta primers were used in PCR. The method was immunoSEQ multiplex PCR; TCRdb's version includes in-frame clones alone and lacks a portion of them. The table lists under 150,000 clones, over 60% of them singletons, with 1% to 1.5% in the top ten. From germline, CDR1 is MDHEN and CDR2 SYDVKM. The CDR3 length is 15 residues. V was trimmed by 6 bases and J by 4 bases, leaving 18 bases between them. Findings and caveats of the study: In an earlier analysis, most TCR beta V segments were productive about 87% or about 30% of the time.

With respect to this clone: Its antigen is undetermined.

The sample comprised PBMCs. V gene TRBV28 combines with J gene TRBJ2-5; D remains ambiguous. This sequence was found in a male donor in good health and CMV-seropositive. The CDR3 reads CASSPTGLGAETQYF. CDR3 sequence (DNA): TGTGCCAGCAGCCCGACTGGGTTGGGTGCAGAGACCCAGTACTTC.